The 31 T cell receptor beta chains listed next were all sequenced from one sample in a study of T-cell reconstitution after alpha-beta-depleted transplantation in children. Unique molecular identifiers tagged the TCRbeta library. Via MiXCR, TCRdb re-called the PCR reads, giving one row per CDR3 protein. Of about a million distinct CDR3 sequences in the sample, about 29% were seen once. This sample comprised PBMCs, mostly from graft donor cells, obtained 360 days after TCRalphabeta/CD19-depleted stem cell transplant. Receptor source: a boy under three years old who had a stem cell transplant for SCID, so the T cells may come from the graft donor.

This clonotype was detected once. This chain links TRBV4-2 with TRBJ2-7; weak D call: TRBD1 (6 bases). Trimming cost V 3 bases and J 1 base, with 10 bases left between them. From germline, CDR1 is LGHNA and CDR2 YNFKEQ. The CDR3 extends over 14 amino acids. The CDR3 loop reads CASSQPGHSYEQYF. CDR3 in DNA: TGTGCCAGCAGCCAGCCGGGACATTCCTACGAGCAGTACTTC.

CDR3 DNA sequence: TGTGCCAGCTTCCACCGGCCGGATGGGCGAAACAATGAGCAGTTCTTC. Its translation is CASFHRPDGRNNEQFF. This chain uses TRBV6-2 or TRBV6-3 with TRBJ2-1; no clear D gene. The V gene's germline CDR1 is MNHEY and CDR2 SVGEGT. The CDR3 has 16 amino acids. Deletions cut 8 bases from V and 5 bases from J, with 22 bases between.

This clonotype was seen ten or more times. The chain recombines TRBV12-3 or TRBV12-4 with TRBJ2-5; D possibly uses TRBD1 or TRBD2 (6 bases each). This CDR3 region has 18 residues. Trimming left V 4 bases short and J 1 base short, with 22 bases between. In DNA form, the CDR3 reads TGTGCCAGCAGTTGGGGGCAGGGAATAGGGGGGATCCAAGAGACCCAGTACTTC. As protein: CASSWGQGIGGIQETQYF.

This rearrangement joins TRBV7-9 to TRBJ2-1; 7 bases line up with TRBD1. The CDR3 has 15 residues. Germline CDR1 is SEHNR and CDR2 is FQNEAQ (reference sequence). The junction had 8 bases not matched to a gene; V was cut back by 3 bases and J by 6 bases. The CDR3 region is CASSFRGQKINEQFF. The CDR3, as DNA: TGTGCCAGCAGCTTCCGGGGACAGAAGATCAATGAGCAGTTCTTC.

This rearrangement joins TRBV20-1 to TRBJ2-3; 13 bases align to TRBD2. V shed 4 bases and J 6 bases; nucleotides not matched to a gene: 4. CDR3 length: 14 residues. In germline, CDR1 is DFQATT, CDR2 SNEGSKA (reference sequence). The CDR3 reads CSAIPGLAGDTQYF. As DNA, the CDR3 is TGCAGTGCTATCCCGGGACTAGCGGGGGATACGCAGTATTTT.

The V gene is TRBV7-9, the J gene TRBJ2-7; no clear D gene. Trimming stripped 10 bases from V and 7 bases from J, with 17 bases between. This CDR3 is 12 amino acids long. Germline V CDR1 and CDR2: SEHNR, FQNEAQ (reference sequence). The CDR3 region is CATTGWFREQYF. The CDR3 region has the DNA TGTGCCACCACCGGGTGGTTTCGGGAGCAGTACTTC. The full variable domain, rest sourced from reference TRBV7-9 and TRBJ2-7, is DTGVSQNPRHKITKRGQNVTFRCDPISEHNRLYWYRQTLGQGPEFLTYFQNEAQLEKSRLLSDRFSAERPKGSFSTLEIQRTEQGDSAMYLCATTGWFREQYFGPGTRLTVT.

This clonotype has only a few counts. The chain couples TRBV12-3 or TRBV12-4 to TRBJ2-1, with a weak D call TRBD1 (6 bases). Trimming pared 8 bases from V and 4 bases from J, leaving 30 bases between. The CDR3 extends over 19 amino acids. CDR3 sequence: CASSRHHRDTLLGYNEQFF. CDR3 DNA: TGTGCCAGCTCCAGACACCACCGGGACACACTCTTGGGGTACAATGAGCAGTTCTTC.

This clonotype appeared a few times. The CDR3 DNA is TGCAGTGCTAGACGCTACAGGGCTGATGAGCAGTTCTTC. It is translated as CSARRYRADEQFF. This sequence joins TRBV20-1 and TRBJ2-1; possible D gene TRBD1, 6 bases. The CDR3 extends over 13 amino acids. The germline V gene encodes CDR1 DFQATT and CDR2 SNEGSKA (reference sequence). Trimming pared 2 bases from V and 8 bases from J, leaving 13 bases between.

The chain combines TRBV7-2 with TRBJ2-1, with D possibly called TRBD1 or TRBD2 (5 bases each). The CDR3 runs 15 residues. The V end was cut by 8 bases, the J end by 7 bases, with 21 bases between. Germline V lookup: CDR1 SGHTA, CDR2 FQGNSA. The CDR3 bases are TGTGCCAGCGTTGTTTATTTCGGGGCCCCGAATGAGCAGTTCTTC. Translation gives CASVVYFGAPNEQFF.

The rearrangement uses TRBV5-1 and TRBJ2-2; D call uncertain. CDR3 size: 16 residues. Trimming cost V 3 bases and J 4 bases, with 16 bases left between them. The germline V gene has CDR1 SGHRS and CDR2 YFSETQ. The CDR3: CASSYVRSVLTGELFF. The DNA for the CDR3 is TGCGCCAGCAGCTACGTTCGAAGCGTTCTCACCGGGGAGCTGTTTTTT.

In DNA form, the CDR3 reads TGTGCCAGCAGTTTCGGACAGGGCCCTCCTTACGAGCAGTACTTC. Protein product: CASSFGQGPPYEQYF. The V call is TRBV12-3 or TRBV12-4, the J call TRBJ2-7, with TRBD1 matching over 8 bases. The junction had 8 bases not matched to a gene; V was cut back by 3 bases and J by 4 bases. The CDR3 runs 15 residues.

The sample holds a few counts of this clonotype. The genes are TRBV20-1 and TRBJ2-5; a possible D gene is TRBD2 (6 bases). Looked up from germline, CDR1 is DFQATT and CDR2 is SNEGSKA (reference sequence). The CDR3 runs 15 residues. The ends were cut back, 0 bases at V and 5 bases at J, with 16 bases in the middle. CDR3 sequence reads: CSARDPRGLGETQYF. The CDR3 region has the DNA TGCAGTGCTAGAGATCCCCGGGGACTTGGGGAGACCCAGTACTTC.

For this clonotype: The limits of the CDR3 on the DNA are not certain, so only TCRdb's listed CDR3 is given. The CDR3 loop is CASSLGMGAGTEAFF. The chain combines TRBV12-3 or TRBV12-4 with TRBJ1-1; the table's D call of TRBD1 was not tested on the DNA. The CDR3 length equals 15 residues, ends included.

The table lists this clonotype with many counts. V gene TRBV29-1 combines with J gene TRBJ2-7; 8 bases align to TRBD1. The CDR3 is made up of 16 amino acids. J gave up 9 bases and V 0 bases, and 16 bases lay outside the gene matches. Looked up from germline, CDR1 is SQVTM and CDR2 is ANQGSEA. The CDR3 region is CSVEERFGTGRPWQYF. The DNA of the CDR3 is TGCAGCGTTGAAGAACGGTTTGGGACAGGAAGGCCGTGGCAGTACTTC.

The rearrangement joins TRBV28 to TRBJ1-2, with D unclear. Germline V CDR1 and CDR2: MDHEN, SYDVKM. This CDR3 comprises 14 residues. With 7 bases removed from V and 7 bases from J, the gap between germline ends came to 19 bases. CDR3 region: CASNPSSKGGGYTF. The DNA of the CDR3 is TGTGCCAGCAACCCCTCGTCCAAGGGTGGTGGCTACACCTTC.

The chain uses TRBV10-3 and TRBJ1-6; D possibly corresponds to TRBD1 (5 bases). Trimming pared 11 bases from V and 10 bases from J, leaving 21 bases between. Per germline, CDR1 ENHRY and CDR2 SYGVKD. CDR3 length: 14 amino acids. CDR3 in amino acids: CAVSNGADASPLHF. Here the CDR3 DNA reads TGTGCCGTTTCCAACGGGGCCGACGCATCACCCCTCCACTTT.

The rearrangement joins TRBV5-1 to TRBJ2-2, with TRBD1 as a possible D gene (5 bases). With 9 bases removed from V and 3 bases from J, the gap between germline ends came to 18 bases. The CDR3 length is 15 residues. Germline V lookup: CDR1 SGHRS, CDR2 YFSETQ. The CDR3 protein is CATSGQGWDTGELFF. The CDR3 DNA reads TGCGCCACCTCAGGGCAGGGATGGGACACCGGGGAGCTGTTTTTT.

The CDR3 sequence is CASSVDGLAATDTQYF. CDR3 in DNA: TGTGCCAGCAGCGTAGATGGACTAGCGGCTACAGATACGCAGTATTTT. This chain joins TRBV9 and TRBJ2-3, with 10 positions matching TRBD2. Losses at the gene ends were 0 bases for V and 3 bases for J; bases not matched to a gene: 4. The V gene's germline CDR1 is SGDLS and CDR2 YYNGEE. The CDR3 totals 16 residues.

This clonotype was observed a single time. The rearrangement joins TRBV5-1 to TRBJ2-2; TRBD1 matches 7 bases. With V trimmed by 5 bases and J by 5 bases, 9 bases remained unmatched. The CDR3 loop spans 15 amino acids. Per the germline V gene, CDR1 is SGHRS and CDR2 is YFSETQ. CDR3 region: CASSSGQQHTGELFF. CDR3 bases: TGCGCCAGCAGTTCGGGACAGCAACATACCGGGGAGCTGTTTTTT.

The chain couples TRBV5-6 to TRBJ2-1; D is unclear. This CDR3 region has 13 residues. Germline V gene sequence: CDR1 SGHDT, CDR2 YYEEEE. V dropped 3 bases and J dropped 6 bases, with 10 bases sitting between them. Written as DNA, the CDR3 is TGTGCCAGCAGCTGGCAAGATGGCAATGAGCAGTTCTTC. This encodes CASSWQDGNEQFF. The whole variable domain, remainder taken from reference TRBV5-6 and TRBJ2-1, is DAGVTQSPTHLIKTRGQQVTLRCSPKSGHDTVSWYQQALGQGPQFIFQYYEEEERQRGNFPDRFSGHQFPNYSSELNVNALLLGDSALYLCASSWQDGNEQFFGPGTRLTVL.

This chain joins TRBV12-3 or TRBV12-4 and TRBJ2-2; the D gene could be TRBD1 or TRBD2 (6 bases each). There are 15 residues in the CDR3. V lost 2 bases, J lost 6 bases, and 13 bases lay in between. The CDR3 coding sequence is TGTGCCAGCAGTTTAACTGGGGGGCAGGCCGGGGAGCTGTTTTTT. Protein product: CASSLTGGQAGELFF.

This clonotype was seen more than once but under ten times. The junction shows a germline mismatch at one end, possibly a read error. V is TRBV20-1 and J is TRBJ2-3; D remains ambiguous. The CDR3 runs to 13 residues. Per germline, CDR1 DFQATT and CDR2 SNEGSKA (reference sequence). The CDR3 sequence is CSARDRNPGVSHF. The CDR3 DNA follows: TGCAGTGCTAGAGATCGGAACCCTGGGGTTTCGCATTTT.

CDR3 DNA sequence: TGCAGCGTTGGGCGTGGGTACACTGAAGCTTTCTTT. Protein: CSVGRGYTEAFF. The genes are TRBV29-1 and TRBJ1-1, with D hard to call. This CDR3 spans 12 amino acids. Germline CDR1 SQVTM, CDR2 ANQGSEA. V lost 4 bases, J lost 3 bases, and 9 bases lay in between.

CDR3: CASSFREGTGIRFNEQFF. The CDR3 nucleotides read TGTGCCAGCAGCTTTCGCGAGGGGACAGGGATTCGTTTCAATGAGCAGTTCTTC. The rearrangement joins TRBV7-8 to TRBJ2-1; 9 bases are a match to TRBD1. V gave up 3 bases and J gave up 6 bases; unmatched junction bases: 15. This CDR3 spans 18 amino acids. Per germline, CDR1 SGHVS and CDR2 FQNEAQ.

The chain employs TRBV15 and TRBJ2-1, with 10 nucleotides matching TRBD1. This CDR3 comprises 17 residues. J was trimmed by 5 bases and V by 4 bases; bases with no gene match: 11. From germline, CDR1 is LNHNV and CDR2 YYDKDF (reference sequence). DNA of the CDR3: TGTGCCACCAGCACCGAGAGGAGGACAGGGGGACACAATGAGCAGTTCTTC. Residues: CATSTERRTGGHNEQFF.

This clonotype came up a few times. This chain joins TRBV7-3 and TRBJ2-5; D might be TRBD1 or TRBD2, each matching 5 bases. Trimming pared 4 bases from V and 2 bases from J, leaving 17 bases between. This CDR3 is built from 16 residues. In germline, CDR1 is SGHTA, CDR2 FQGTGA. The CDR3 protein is CASSSGTGRIQETQYF. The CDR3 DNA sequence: TGTGCCAGCAGCTCCGGGACCGGTAGGATTCAAGAGACCCAGTACTTC. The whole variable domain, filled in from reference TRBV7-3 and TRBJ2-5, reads GAGVSQTPSNKVTEKGKYVELRCDPISGHTALYWYRQSLGQGPEFLIYFQGTGAADDSGLPNDRFFAVRPEGSVSTLKIQRTERGDSAVYLCASSSGTGRIQETQYFGPGTRLLVL.

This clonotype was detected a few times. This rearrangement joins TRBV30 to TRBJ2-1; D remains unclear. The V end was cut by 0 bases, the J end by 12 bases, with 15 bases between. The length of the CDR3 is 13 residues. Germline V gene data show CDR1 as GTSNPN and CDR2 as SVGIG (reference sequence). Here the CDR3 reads CAWSVDPGQAQFF. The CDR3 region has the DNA TGTGCCTGGAGTGTAGACCCCGGTCAGGCGCAGTTCTTC.

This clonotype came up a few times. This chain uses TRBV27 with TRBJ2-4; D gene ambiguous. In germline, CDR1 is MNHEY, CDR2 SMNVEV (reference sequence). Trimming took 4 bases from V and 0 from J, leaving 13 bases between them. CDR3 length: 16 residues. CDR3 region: CASSSNRILAKNIQYF. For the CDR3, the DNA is TGTGCCAGCAGTTCCAACCGTATCCTAGCCAAAAACATTCAGTACTTC.

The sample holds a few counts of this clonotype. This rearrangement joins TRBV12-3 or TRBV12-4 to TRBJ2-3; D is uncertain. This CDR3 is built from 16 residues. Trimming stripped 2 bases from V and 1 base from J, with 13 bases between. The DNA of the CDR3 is TGTGCCAGCAGTTTACTCACAATCCGAGGCACAGATACGCAGTATTTT. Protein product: CASSLLTIRGTDTQYF.

The CDR3 DNA reads as TGTGCCAGCAGGCTGGGCGGAACCTACAATGAGCAGTTCTTC. It codes for CASRLGGTYNEQFF. The gene calls are TRBV6-1 and TRBJ2-1; no clear D gene. The CDR3 is 14 amino acids. Germline lookup yields CDR1 MNHNS and CDR2 SASEGT. V was pared by 6 bases and J by 2 bases, with 11 bases between.

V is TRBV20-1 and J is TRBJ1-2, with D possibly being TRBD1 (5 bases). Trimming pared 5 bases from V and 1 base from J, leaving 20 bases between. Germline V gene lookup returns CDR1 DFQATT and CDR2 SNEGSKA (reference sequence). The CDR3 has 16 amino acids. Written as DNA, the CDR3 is TGCAGTGCTCGGGGGGTCCGAGGGGTCAGTAACTATGGCTACACCTTC. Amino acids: CSARGVRGVSNYGYTF.